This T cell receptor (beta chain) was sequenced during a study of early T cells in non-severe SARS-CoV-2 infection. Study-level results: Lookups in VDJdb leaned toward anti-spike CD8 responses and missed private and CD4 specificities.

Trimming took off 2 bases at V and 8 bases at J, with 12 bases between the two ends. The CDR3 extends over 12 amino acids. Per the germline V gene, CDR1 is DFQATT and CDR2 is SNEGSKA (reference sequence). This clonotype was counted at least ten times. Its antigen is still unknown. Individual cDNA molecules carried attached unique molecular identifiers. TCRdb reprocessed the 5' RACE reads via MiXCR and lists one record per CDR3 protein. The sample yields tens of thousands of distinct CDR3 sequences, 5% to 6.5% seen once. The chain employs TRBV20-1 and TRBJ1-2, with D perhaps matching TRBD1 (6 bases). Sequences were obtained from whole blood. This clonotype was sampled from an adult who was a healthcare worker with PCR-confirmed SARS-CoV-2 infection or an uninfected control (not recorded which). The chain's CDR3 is CSARFRDTGYTF. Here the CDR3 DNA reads TGCAGTGCTAGATTCCGGGACACCGGCTACACCTTC.